This section outlines one TCR beta chain sequence together with its context. Its target is unknown. The V end lost 7 bases, the J end lost 4 bases, and 14 bases lay between the germline ends. This CDR3 is 13 amino acids long. CDR1 and CDR2 from the germline V gene are MNHEY and SMNVEV (reference sequence). The data originate from a study of shared clonotypes between healthy human individuals. Broader study findings: An anticipated effect of sequencing depth on clonotype sharing among donors was recognized. Against clonotypes common to all four donors, non-shared ones had lower generation probabilities.

Here immunoSEQ multiplex PCR was the method, and the copy in TCRdb shows in-frame clones only, minus some. This table holds roughly 660,000 clones, 80% to 95% found once. The sequence derives from a man aged 18 to 30 in good health. Some clones in this sample may be carry-over from other donors' samples. The V gene is TRBV27, the J gene TRBJ2-7; D is uncertain. The material sequenced was memory CD8+ T cells from PBMCs. Specified subset: CD45RO+ cells pooled with CCR7-negative TemRA cells. For the CDR3, the DNA is TGTGCCAGCAAGGACGGGCGTCCTTACGAGCAGTACTTC. Its translation: CASKDGRPYEQYF.